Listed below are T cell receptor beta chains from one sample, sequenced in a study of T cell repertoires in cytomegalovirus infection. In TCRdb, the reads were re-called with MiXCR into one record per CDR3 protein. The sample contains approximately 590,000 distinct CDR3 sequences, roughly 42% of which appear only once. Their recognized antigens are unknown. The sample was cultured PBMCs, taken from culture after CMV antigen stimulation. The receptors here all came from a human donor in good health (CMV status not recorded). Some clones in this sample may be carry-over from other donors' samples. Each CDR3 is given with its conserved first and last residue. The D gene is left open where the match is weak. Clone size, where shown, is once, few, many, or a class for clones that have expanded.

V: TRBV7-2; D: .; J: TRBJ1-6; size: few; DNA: TGTGCCAGCAGCTTAAATCTGGGGCACCCGGGATATTCACCCCTCCACTTT; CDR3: CASSLNLGHPGYSPLHF
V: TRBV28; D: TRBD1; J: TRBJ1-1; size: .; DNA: TGTGCCAGCCTTCCGGGACAGAGGAACACTGAAGCTTTCTTT; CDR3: CASLPGQRNTEAFF
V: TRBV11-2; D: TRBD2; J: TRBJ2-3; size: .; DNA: TGTGCCAGCAGCCTCCTTAGCGGGGGGAACGGAGATACGCAGTATTTT; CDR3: CASSLLSGGNGDTQYF
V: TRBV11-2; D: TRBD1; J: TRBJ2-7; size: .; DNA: TGTGCCAGCAGCTTGGGGTCGTGGGACAGAAGCTCCTACGAGCAGTACTTC; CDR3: CASSLGSWDRSSYEQYF
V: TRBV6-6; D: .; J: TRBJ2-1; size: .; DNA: TGTGCCAGCGGCTCGAGCGGAGAAGAGCAGTTCTTC; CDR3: CASGSSGEEQFF
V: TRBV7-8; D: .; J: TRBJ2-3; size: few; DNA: TGTGCCAGCAGCGACCGGGCCCGAATGGATACGCAGTATTTT; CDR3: CASSDRARMDTQYF
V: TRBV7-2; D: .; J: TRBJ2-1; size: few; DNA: TGTGCCAGCAGCCGATTTGTGGCTAGCTCCTACAATGAGCAGTTCTTC; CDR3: CASSRFVASSYNEQFF
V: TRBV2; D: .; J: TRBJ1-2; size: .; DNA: TGTGCCAGCAGCGCAGTAGCTAACTATGGCTACACCTTC; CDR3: CASSAVANYGYTF
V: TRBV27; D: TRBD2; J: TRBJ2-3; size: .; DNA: TGTGCCAGCAGACCCCCGCGGAAGCAACAGAGCGGGGGGTTAGGTACGCAGTATTTT; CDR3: CASRPPRKQQSGGLGTQYF
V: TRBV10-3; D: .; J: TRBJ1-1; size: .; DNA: TGTGCCATCAAAGGTGGTGGGGGAGAGGGCACTGAAGCTTTCTTT; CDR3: CAIKGGGGEGTEAFF
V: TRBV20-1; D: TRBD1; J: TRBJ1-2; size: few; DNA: TGCAGTGCTATTCCTCCGGGACAGGGCTACTATGGCTACACCTTC; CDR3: CSAIPPGQGYYGYTF
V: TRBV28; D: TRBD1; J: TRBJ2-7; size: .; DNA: TGTGCCAGCAGTCCCTGGGACAGGGGCTACGAGCAGTACTTC; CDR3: CASSPWDRGYEQYF
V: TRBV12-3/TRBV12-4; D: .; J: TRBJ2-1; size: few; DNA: TGTGCCAGCAGTCACCAGATTACGCTCTCCTACAATGAGCAGTTCTTC; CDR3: CASSHQITLSYNEQFF
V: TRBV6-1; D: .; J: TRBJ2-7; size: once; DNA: TGTGCCAGCAGCCGAGGCACCGGGACATTTCCCTACGAGCAGTACTTC; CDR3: CASSRGTGTFPYEQYF
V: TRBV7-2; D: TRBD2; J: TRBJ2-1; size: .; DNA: TGTGCCAGCAGCTTAAATTGGCTAGCGGGAGGGTACAATGAGCAGTTCTTC; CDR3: CASSLNWLAGGYNEQFF
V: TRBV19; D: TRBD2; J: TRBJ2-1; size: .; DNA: TGTGCCAGTAGTATAATTTCGGGGAGGGACAATGAGCAGTTCTTC; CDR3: CASSIISGRDNEQFF
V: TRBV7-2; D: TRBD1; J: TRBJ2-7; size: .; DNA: TGTGCCAGCAGCTTAGTGTGGGACAGGGCCTACGAGCAGTACTTC; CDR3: CASSLVWDRAYEQYF
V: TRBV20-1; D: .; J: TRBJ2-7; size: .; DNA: TGCAGTGCTAGAGATTTCGAGTGGGGGCCCTACGAGCAGTACTTC; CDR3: CSARDFEWGPYEQYF
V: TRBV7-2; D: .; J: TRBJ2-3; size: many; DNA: TGTGCCAGCAGCTTAGCCCTAGTGGGAGATACGCAGTATTTT; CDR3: CASSLALVGDTQYF